These 14 T cell receptor beta chains came from one sample sequenced in a study of technical replicates of blood from a handful of donors. The method was immunoSEQ multiplex PCR; TCRdb's version includes in-frame clones alone and lacks a portion of them. The sample has tens of thousands of clones, roughly 91% seen once. Sample: T cells isolated from PBMCs. These TCRs come from a human donor in good health. Some clones in this sample may be carry-over from other donors' samples.

This clone was recorded only once. This chain uses TRBV29-1 with TRBJ1-1; no firm D call. In germline, CDR1 is SQVTM, CDR2 ANQGSEA. Trimming shortened V by 0 bases and J by 4 bases, and 9 bases separated the two germline ends. The CDR3 runs to 13 residues. The CDR3 DNA is TGCAGCGTTGAAGATTGGAGAAGCACTGAAGCTTTCTTT. Amino acid sequence: CSVEDWRSTEAFF.

V and J are TRBV7-9 and TRBJ2-7, with D possibly matching TRBD1 (7 bases). Germline V lookup: CDR1 SEHNR, CDR2 FQNEAQ (reference sequence). This CDR3 is built from 14 residues. Trimming cost V 5 bases and J 3 bases, with 14 bases left between them. The CDR3 protein is CASSGQEEGYEQYF. The CDR3 DNA reads TGTGCCAGCAGCGGACAGGAGGAGGGCTACGAGCAGTACTTC. Full variable domain (remainder filled in from reference TRBV7-9 and TRBJ2-7): DTGVSQNPRHKITKRGQNVTFRCDPISEHNRLYWYRQTLGQGPEFLTYFQNEAQLEKSRLLSDRFSAERPKGSFSTLEIQRTEQGDSAMYLCASSGQEEGYEQYFGPGTRLTVT.

The V gene is TRBV7-9, the J gene TRBJ2-7; tentative D call: TRBD1 (6 bases). This CDR3 has 13 residues. Germline loops: CDR1 SEHNR, CDR2 FQNEAQ (reference sequence). Trimming stripped 1 base from V and 4 bases from J, with 8 bases between. Here the CDR3 reads CASSLGGQYEQYF. Here the CDR3 DNA reads TGTGCCAGCAGCTTAGGGGGACAATACGAGCAGTACTTC. Full variable domain (outside the CDR3, taken from reference TRBV7-9 and TRBJ2-7): DTGVSQNPRHKITKRGQNVTFRCDPISEHNRLYWYRQTLGQGPEFLTYFQNEAQLEKSRLLSDRFSAERPKGSFSTLEIQRTEQGDSAMYLCASSLGGQYEQYFGPGTRLTVT.

The chain employs TRBV28 and TRBJ1-5; D might be TRBD1 (6 bases). V shed 11 bases and J shed 6 bases, with 20 bases lying between them. Germline CDR1 and CDR2: MDHEN and SYDVKM. The CDR3 has 14 residues. CDR3 sequence (DNA): TGTGCCCTTAATGGGGGGGGCTCGATTCAGCCCCAGCATTTT. It specifies CALNGGGSIQPQHF.

The chain carries TRBV5-1 and TRBJ2-7, with D possibly matching TRBD1 (5 bases). Germline CDR1 SGHRS, CDR2 YFSETQ. V was cut by 4 bases and J by 0 bases, with 17 bases left in between. CDR3 length: 16 residues. CDR3: CASSEASQGVSYEQYF. CDR3 bases: TGCGCCAGCAGCGAAGCTTCGCAAGGGGTCTCCTACGAGCAGTACTTC.

This sequence joins TRBV4-1 and TRBJ1-1; a possible D gene is TRBD1 (5 bases). V was clipped by 1 base and J by 3 bases, with 6 bases between them. Germline V gene data show CDR1 as MGHRA and CDR2 as YSYEKL. The CDR3 runs to 13 residues. CDR3 sequence reads: CASSQAGYTEAFF. CDR3 nucleotide sequence: TGCGCCAGCAGCCAAGCAGGGTACACTGAAGCTTTCTTT.

The chain uses TRBV5-1 and TRBJ1-3; 8 nucleotides line up with TRBD1. Trimming cost V 4 bases and J 4 bases; bases outside gene matches: 13. This CDR3 is 17 amino acids long. Germline V lookup: CDR1 SGHRS, CDR2 YFSETQ. For the CDR3, the DNA is TGCGCCAGCAGCCAAAACGAACAGGACAGGGAAGGAAACACCATATATTTT. The encoded protein is CASSQNEQDREGNTIYF.

This chain connects TRBV4-1 to TRBJ2-7; D may be TRBD2 (7 bases). This CDR3 region has 22 residues. The V gene's germline CDR1 is MGHRA and CDR2 YSYEKL. Trimming shortened V by 2 bases and J by 5 bases, and 37 bases separated the two germline ends. The CDR3 loop reads CASSQTSRGARGGGEGLHEQYF. The CDR3 DNA follows: TGCGCCAGCAGCCAAACATCGAGAGGGGCCCGAGGAGGGGGGGAGGGCCTCCACGAGCAGTACTTC.

The gene calls are TRBV2 and TRBJ2-5, with 12 bases aligning to TRBD2. J was trimmed by 5 bases and V by 0 bases; bases with no gene match: 4. Germline V gene sequence: CDR1 SNHLY, CDR2 FYNNEI. The CDR3 length is 16 residues. This chain's CDR3 is CASSEAGLAGRETQYF. As DNA, the CDR3 is TGTGCCAGCAGTGAAGCCGGACTAGCGGGGAGGGAGACCCAGTACTTC.

The chain carries TRBV7-6 and TRBJ1-5; 7 nucleotides line up with TRBD1. The V and J ends lost 5 bases and 6 bases, in that order; junction bases with no gene match: 7. The CDR3 is made up of 14 amino acids. Per the germline V gene, CDR1 is SGHVS and CDR2 is FNYEAQ. Here the CDR3 DNA reads TGTGCCAGCAGCCCAGTAAGGGGGCTTCAGCCCCAGCATTTT. As protein: CASSPVRGLQPQHF. The full variable domain, completed using reference TRBV7-6 and TRBJ1-5, is GAGVSQSPRYKVTKRGQDVALRCDPISGHVSLYWYRQALGQGPEFLTYFNYEAQQDKSGLPNDRFSAERPEGSISTLTIQRTEQRDSAMYRCASSPVRGLQPQHFGDGTRLSIL.

The sample holds a few counts of this clone. The CDR3 DNA reads TGTGCCAGCAGCCTCGGGGGGCGGGGGCCTCACCAGCCCCAGCATTTT. This encodes CASSLGGRGPHQPQHF. The chain is built from TRBV28 and TRBJ1-5; possible D gene TRBD1, 6 bases. The V end lost 6 bases, the J end lost 7 bases, and 22 bases lay between the germline ends. Per the germline V gene, CDR1 is MDHEN and CDR2 is SYDVKM. The CDR3 is 16 residues long.

The genes are TRBV25-1 and TRBJ2-5, with D possibly matching TRBD1 (5 bases). Deletions cut 5 bases from V and 7 bases from J, with 20 bases between. Per germline, CDR1 MGHDK and CDR2 SYGVNS. This CDR3 has 15 residues. DNA for the CDR3: TGTGCCAGCAGTTTACTGGACATCTCCACGAGGACCCAGTACTTC. It translates to CASSLLDISTRTQYF. Using reference TRBV25-1 and TRBJ2-5 for the parts outside the CDR3, the full variable domain is EADIYQTPRYLVIGTGKKITLECSQTMGHDKMYWYQQDPGMELHLIHYSYGVNSTEKGDLSSESTVSRIRTEHFPLTLESARPSHTSQYLCASSLLDISTRTQYFGPGTRLLVL.

The V and J genes are TRBV25-1 and TRBJ1-4, with D unresolved. This CDR3 has 13 residues. Trimming shortened V by 4 bases and J by 8 bases, and 11 bases separated the two germline ends. Germline V gene lookup returns CDR1 MGHDK and CDR2 SYGVNS. The CDR3 loop reads CASSGLEGEKLFF. For the CDR3, the DNA is TGTGCCAGCAGTGGGTTGGAGGGAGAAAAACTGTTTTTT. Full variable domain (rest looked up from reference TRBV25-1 and TRBJ1-4): EADIYQTPRYLVIGTGKKITLECSQTMGHDKMYWYQQDPGMELHLIHYSYGVNSTEKGDLSSESTVSRIRTEHFPLTLESARPSHTSQYLCASSGLEGEKLFFGSGTQLSVL.

This clone came up once. The gene calls are TRBV29-1 and TRBJ1-2; 8 bases line up with TRBD1. V lost 6 bases and J lost 6; bases outside the gene matches: 3. The CDR3 consists of 11 residues. Germline V gene sequence: CDR1 SQVTM, CDR2 ANQGSEA. The CDR3 DNA is TGCAGCGTCACAGGGGGAGATGGCTACACCTTC. Translated, it gives CSVTGGDGYTF. Full variable domain (remainder filled in from reference TRBV29-1 and TRBJ1-2): SAVISQKPSRDICQRGTSLTIQCQVDSQVTMMFWYRQQPGQSLTLIATANQGSEATYESGFVIDKFPISRPNLTFSTLTVSNMSPEDSSIYLCSVTGGDGYTFGSGTRLTVV.